What follows are 14 T cell receptor beta chains derived from one specimen sequenced in a study of T-cell reconstitution after alpha-beta-depleted transplantation in children. For TCRbeta, the library was prepared with unique molecular identifiers. TCRdb reprocessed the PCR reads via MiXCR and lists one record per CDR3 protein. This table has 800,000 to 1,000,000 distinct CDR3 sequences, roughly 31% appearing once. This specimen was PBMCs, mostly from graft donor cells, taken 360 days after TCRalphabeta/CD19-depleted stem cell transplant. All receptors come from a boy under two years old who had a stem cell transplant for SCID, so the T cells may come from the graft donor.

This clonotype was seen a few times. The chain is built from TRBV6-5 and TRBJ2-7; perhaps TRBD2 as D (5 bases). V was shortened by 3 bases and J by 3 bases, with 15 bases between the two germline ends. This CDR3 has 15 amino acids. Per the germline V gene, CDR1 is MNHEY and CDR2 is SVGAGI. In DNA form, the CDR3 reads TGTGCCAGCAGTTATTCCCTGACGGGGAACTACGAGCAGTACTTC. Its translation: CASSYSLTGNYEQYF.

The V gene is TRBV29-1, the J gene TRBJ2-1, with D perhaps given as TRBD1 or TRBD2 (5 bases each). The CDR3 covers 12 residues. Trimming cost V 6 bases and J 9 bases, with 15 bases left between them. CDR1 and CDR2 from the germline V gene are SQVTM and ANQGSEA. As DNA, the CDR3 is TGCAGCGTAGACAGAGGGCCCTTTGAGCAGTTCTTC. Its translation is CSVDRGPFEQFF.

The sample holds a few counts of this clonotype. This chain joins TRBV27 and TRBJ1-3, with unresolved D. Trimming pared 6 bases from V and 5 bases from J, leaving 5 bases between. CDR1 is MNHEY, CDR2 SMNVEV, per germline (reference sequence). This CDR3 comprises 11 residues. The CDR3 DNA reads TGTGCCAGCAGATACCGAAACACCATATATTTT. It translates to CASRYRNTIYF.

This clonotype came up a few times. The chain combines TRBV5-6 with TRBJ2-7, with 9 bases lining up with TRBD2. The CDR3 sequence is 15 residues long. Per germline, CDR1 SGHDT and CDR2 YYEEEE. Trimming cost V 2 bases and J 3 bases; bases outside gene matches: 6. As DNA, the CDR3 is TGTGCCAGCAGCTTACTGACTAGCGGAGACTACGAGCAGTACTTC. Translation gives CASSLLTSGDYEQYF.

The chain links TRBV4-1 to TRBJ2-1; D call uncertain. The CDR3 has 12 amino acids. V was clipped by 5 bases and J by 6 bases, with 8 bases between them. Germline CDR1 and CDR2: MGHRA and YSYEKL. CDR3 bases: TGCGCCAGCAGCTCTCACCTCAATGAGCAGTTCTTC. This encodes CASSSHLNEQFF.

The chain employs TRBV5-5 and TRBJ2-7, with TRBD1 matching 10 bases. V trimming: 2 bases; J trimming: 3 bases; junction bases outside the gene matches: 5. The V gene's germline CDR1 is SGHKS and CDR2 YYEKEE (reference sequence). This CDR3 comprises 15 residues. The CDR3 loop reads CASSFSGTGVYEQYF. Here the CDR3 DNA reads TGTGCCAGCAGCTTTTCAGGGACAGGGGTCTACGAGCAGTACTTC.

The chain employs TRBV7-2 and TRBJ1-2; D is undetermined. CDR3 length: 15 residues. Germline V gene data show CDR1 as SGHTA and CDR2 as FQGNSA. V was shortened by 3 bases and J by 5 bases, with 16 bases between the two germline ends. The CDR3 nucleotides are TGTGCCAGCAGCTTTGGACGGAAGCCGGAGTATGGCTACACCTTC. Translated: CASSFGRKPEYGYTF.

The J gene is TRBJ2-7, the V gene TRBV27; no clear D. Trimming stripped 3 bases from V and 3 bases from J, with 12 bases between. The germline V gene encodes CDR1 MNHEY and CDR2 SMNVEV (reference sequence). The CDR3 extends over 14 amino acids. The CDR3 loop is CASSLKEKLYEQYF. The DNA for the CDR3 is TGTGCCAGCAGTTTGAAAGAAAAACTCTACGAGCAGTACTTC.

This clonotype was recorded at least ten times. The chain is built from TRBV6-5 and TRBJ2-7; 7 bases are shared with TRBD2. The CDR3 loop spans 16 amino acids. Trimming at V came to 0 bases and at J to 0 bases, leaving 5 bases not matched to a gene. Germline V lookup: CDR1 MNHEY, CDR2 SVGAGI. CDR3 in amino acids: CASSYSGGGSSYEQYF. The CDR3, as DNA: TGTGCCAGCAGTTACTCTGGGGGGGGAAGCTCCTACGAGCAGTACTTC.

This chain uses TRBV12-3 or TRBV12-4 with TRBJ2-1; 8 bases are a match to TRBD2. The CDR3 contains 13 residues. The V segment lost 2 bases and the J segment 14 bases; nucleotides outside the gene matches: 8. The CDR3 loop is CASSLSPGGQEFF. CDR3 nucleotides: TGTGCCAGCAGTTTATCCCCGGGGGGGCAGGAGTTCTTC.

The chain carries TRBV27 and TRBJ1-4; the D gene is possibly TRBD1 (5 bases). Trimming removed 4 bases at V and 7 bases at J, with 10 bases between. The CDR3 totals 13 residues. The germline CDR1 and CDR2 sequences are MNHEY and SMNVEV (reference sequence). The CDR3 here is CASSSSQGEKLFF. CDR3 in DNA: TGTGCCAGCAGTTCTTCTCAGGGTGAAAAACTGTTTTTT.

The chain joins TRBV7-2 to TRBJ2-7, with unresolved D. The CDR3 length is 16 residues. Between the trimmed V and J ends, which lost 1 base and 0 bases, there was a span of 13 bases. The germline V gene has CDR1 SGHTA and CDR2 FQGNSA. The CDR3 here is CASSLEVGYLSYEQYF. CDR3 nucleotide sequence: TGTGCCAGCAGCTTAGAGGTAGGGTACCTCTCCTACGAGCAGTACTTC.

This clonotype was observed a few times. The chain recombines TRBV15 with TRBJ2-2, with D perhaps assigned TRBD1 or TRBD2 (5 bases each). There are 17 residues in the CDR3. Germline CDR1 LNHNV, CDR2 YYDKDF (reference sequence). The V gene lost 5 bases and the J gene lost 4 bases, with 20 bases spanning the gap. The CDR3 nucleotides are TGTGCCACCAGCCCTATAGGACTGGGGCTGAGCACCGGGGAGCTGTTTTTT. This codes for CATSPIGLGLSTGELFF.

The V call is TRBV15, the J call TRBJ2-3, with D tentatively TRBD2 (5 bases). The V end lost 0 bases, the J end lost 4 bases, and 8 bases lay between the germline ends. The CDR3 is made up of 14 amino acids. In germline, CDR1 is LNHNV, CDR2 YYDKDF (reference sequence). The CDR3: CATSRDTGSDTQYF. The CDR3 DNA sequence: TGTGCCACCAGCAGAGATACGGGGTCAGATACGCAGTATTTT.